This T cell receptor (beta chain) came from a study of prognosis after radiotherapy for stage I lung cancer. Study as a whole: Enrollment of stage I non-small cell lung cancer patients ran from early 2018 to early 2019. SBRT radiotherapy used 3 to 5 fractions and a biologically effective dose of at least 100 Gy.

Free of prior chemotherapy, radiotherapy and other malignancies, all of the patients were also node-negative on CT and PET/CT. CDR1 and CDR2 from the germline V gene are SGHTA and FQGTGA. The CDR3 runs 19 residues. With V trimmed by 7 bases and J by 3 bases, 17 bases remained unmatched. Multiplex PCR in two rounds served to amplify TCR beta CDR3 from genomic DNA. First-round PCR employed TRBV- and TRBJ-specific primers for each gene. TCRdb used MiXCR to reprocess the multiplex PCR reads, holding one entry per CDR3 protein. The data hold tens of thousands of distinct CDR3 sequences, with 40% observed a single time.

The sample was PBMCs, taken before or after stereotactic body radiation therapy (not recorded which). The TCR sequence derives from a donor at least 50 years old with non-small cell lung cancer. The rearrangement joins TRBV7-3 to TRBJ2-1; 11 positions agree with TRBD2. CDR3 nucleotides: TGTGCCAGCATCTCCGCGACTAGCGGGAATCGTGGGGTCTACAATGAGCAGTTCTTC. Translating gives CASISATSGNRGVYNEQFF.